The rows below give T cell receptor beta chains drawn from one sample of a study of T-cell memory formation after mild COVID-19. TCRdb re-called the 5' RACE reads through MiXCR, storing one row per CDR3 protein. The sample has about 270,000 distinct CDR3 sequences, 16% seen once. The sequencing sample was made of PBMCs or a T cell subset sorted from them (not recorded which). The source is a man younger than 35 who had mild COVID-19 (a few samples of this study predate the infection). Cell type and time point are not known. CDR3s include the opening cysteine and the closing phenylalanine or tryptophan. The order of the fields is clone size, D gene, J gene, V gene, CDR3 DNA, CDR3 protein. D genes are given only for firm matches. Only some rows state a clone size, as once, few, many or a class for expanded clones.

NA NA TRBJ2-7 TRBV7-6 TGTGCCAGCAGCTTAGTGGCCGGCGAGGAGCGGGCCGCCTACGAGCAGTACTTC CASSLVAGEERAAYEQYF
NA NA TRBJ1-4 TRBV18 TGTGCCAGCTCACAAACTACAGCGATTAATGAAAAACTGTTTTTT CASSQTTAINEKLFF
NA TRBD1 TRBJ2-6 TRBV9 TGTGCCAGCAGCGGAAACCGGGACAGGGATAGGGGGGCCAACGTCCTGACTTTC CASSGNRDRDRGANVLTF
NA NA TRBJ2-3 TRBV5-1 TGCGCCAGCAGCTTGGAAGGGATCACAGATACGCAGTATTTT CASSLEGITDTQYF
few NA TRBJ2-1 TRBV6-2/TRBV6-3 TGTGCCAGCAGTTTGGGGGGGGCGCTAGATCAGGTCTTC CASSLGGALDQVF
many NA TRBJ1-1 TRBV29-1 TGCAGCGTTGAAGCTACGGCAGGGAATCCCACTGAAGCTTTCTTT CSVEATAGNPTEAFF
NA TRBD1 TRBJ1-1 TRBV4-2 TGTGCCAGCAGCCCCCTTGGACAGGCTTTGAACACTGAAGCTTTCTTT CASSPLGQALNTEAFF
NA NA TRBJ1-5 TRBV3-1 TGTGCCAGCAGCCAAGATCCGGGGGGAGGGCAGCCCCAGCATTTT CASSQDPGGGQPQHF
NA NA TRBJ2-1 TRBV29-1 TGCAGCGCAAAGGGGGGACATTCGAGCTCCTACAATGAGCAGTTCTTC CSAKGGHSSSYNEQFF
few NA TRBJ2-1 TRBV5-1 TGCGCCAGCAGCCCCTGGGACGGCTCCTACAATGAGCAGTTCTTC CASSPWDGSYNEQFF
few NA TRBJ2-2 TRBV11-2 TGTGCCAGCACAGAGGGAGGGGGCTCCACCGGGGAGCTGTTTTTT CASTEGGGSTGELFF
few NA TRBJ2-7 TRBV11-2 TGTGCCAGCAGCTTAGCCTGGACAGCTTACGAGCAGTACTTC CASSLAWTAYEQYF
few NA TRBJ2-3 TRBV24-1 TGTGCCACCAGTGGCACAGGGATTTCGGATACGCAGTATTTT CATSGTGISDTQYF
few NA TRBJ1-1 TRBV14 TGTGCCAGCAGCTATTTACAGGGCGGTATGTCTGAAGCTTTCTTT CASSYLQGGMSEAFF
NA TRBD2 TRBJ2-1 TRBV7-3 TGTGCCAGCAGCCCTTACCACCTAGCGGGGGGCCACAATGAGCAGTTCTTC CASSPYHLAGGHNEQFF
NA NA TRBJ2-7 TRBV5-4 TGTGCCAGCAGTCCACAGGGCGGGAAGCAGTACTTC CASSPQGGKQYF
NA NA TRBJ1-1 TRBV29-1 TGCAGCGTGGTGGCGCCCGGGGGAGCTTTCTTT CSVVAPGGAFF
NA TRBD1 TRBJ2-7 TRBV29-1 TGCAGCGTAGGGACAGGGGGCACCGAGCAGTACTTC CSVGTGGTEQYF
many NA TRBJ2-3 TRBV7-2 TGTGCCAGCGGCCAACAGATCCTTAGCACAGATACGCAGTATTTT CASGQQILSTDTQYF
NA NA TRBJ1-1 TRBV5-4 TGTGCCAGCAGCTTCTTACAGGGAGCGACTGAAGCTTTCTTT CASSFLQGATEAFF
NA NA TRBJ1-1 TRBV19 TGTGCCAGCCTACCTAAGGGTCTGCTCGGGGTGAACACTGAAGCTTTCTTT CASLPKGLLGVNTEAFF